This paragraph reports one T cell receptor beta chain. Antigen specificity is unknown. Generated by immunoSEQ multiplex PCR, the TCRdb table keeps only in-frame clones and is missing some. The sample yields 1.5 million to 2.5 million clones, about 95% seen once. These data originate in a study of shared clonotypes between healthy human individuals. Study context: Participating donors consisted of two women and a few men aged 18 to 49. Notes on the study in general: Naive CD4 clonotypes were shared across a few donors at roughly 5.5%. Tissue TCR repertoires likely differ from these blood-only repertoires.

The CDR3 length is 14 residues. Germline CDR1 SNHLY, CDR2 FYNNEI. V was clipped by 3 bases and J by 2 bases, with 11 bases between them. Only CD45RO-negative cells positively selected for CCR7 counted as naive CD8 cells, so terminally differentiated effector memory CD45RA+ cells were excluded. The donor cohort consisted entirely of Caucasian adults residing in Nashville, Tennessee. Sequencing was performed on naive CD8+ T cells sorted from blood. V usage is TRBV2 and J usage is TRBJ2-7, with D hard to call. This TCR came from a man between 18 and 35 years old in good health. The CDR3 DNA reads as TGTGCCAGCAGTGACGGTCTGTCGACCTACGAGCAGTACTTC. This translates into CASSDGLSTYEQYF.